Sequencing of this T cell receptor beta chain was carried out in a study of shared T cell receptors in the human thymus. Sequencing was performed with immunoSEQ multiplex PCR; in TCRdb, only in-frame clones are kept and a portion is missing. The sample contains about 660,000 clones, 88% of which appear only once. Germline V gene sequence: CDR1 SGHRS, CDR2 YFSETQ. V lost 1 base, J lost 0 bases, and 10 bases lay in between. The CDR3 is 15 residues long. These records were also assigned to another study, of human thymus T cells.

The origin of this receptor is a boy under two years old with a congenital heart defect. The V gene is TRBV5-1, the J gene TRBJ2-5, with a tentative D call TRBD1 (6 bases). Sequenced material: thymocytes. DNA of the CDR3: TGCGCCAGCAGCTTGCACAGGGTGGACCAAGAGACCCAGTACTTC. The encoded protein is CASSLHRVDQETQYF.